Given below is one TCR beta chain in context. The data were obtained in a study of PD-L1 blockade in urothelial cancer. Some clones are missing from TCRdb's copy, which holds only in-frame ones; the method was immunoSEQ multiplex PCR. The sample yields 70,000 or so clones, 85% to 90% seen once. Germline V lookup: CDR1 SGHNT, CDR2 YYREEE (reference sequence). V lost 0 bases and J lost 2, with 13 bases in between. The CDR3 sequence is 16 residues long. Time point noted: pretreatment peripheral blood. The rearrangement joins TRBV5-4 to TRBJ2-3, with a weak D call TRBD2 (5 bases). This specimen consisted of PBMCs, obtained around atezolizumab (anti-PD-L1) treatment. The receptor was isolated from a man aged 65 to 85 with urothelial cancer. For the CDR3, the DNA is TGTGCCAGCAGCTTGGGGGCTAGCCAGTTCACAGATACGCAGTATTTT. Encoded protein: CASSLGASQFTDTQYF.